These 24 T cell receptor beta chains share one sample of origin, sequenced in a study of post-analysis software for immune sequencing data. These receptors lack a known antigen. The TCR beta cDNA libraries contained unique molecular identifiers. TCRdb redid the calling of the PCR reads with MiXCR, one entry per CDR3 protein. This repertoire shows some 240,000 distinct CDR3 sequences, 35% to 40% found once; its top ten account for approximately 4.6%. Study outcomes and limitations: About 5 TRBV segments occurring more often in patients than controls included TRBV5-6, TRBV5-1 and TRBV20-1.

Sample: blood. The receptors originated from a girl aged 10 to 17 with multiple sclerosis.

This chain uses TRBV19 with TRBJ1-2; D is perhaps TRBD1 (5 bases). Trimming shortened V by 4 bases and J by 3 bases, and 9 bases separated the two germline ends. The CDR3 length is 13 residues. Germline assignment: CDR1 LNHDA and CDR2 SQIVND (reference sequence). CDR3 nucleotide sequence: TGTGCCAGTAGTAGGGGAGGGGACTATGGCTACACCTTC. Amino acid sequence: CASSRGGDYGYTF.

The sample holds many counts of this clonotype. The junction departs from the called germline gene at one end, perhaps through a read error. The chain links TRBV7-7 to TRBJ2-3; D may correspond to TRBD1 or TRBD2 (5 bases each). From germline, CDR1 is SSHAT and CDR2 FNYEAQ (reference sequence). The CDR3 extends over 15 amino acids. This CDR3 reads CASSFGTQSTDTQYF. As DNA, the CDR3 is TGTGCTAGCAGCTTCGGGACCCAAAGCACAGATACGCAGTATTTT.

This clonotype was detected ten times or more. The chain couples TRBV7-2 to TRBJ2-5, with unresolved D. With 1 base removed from V and 2 bases from J, the gap between germline ends came to 14 bases. The CDR3 spans 16 residues. CDR1 is SGHTA and CDR2 is FQGNSA in the germline V gene. CDR3 sequence: CASSLGWQNIQETQYF. CDR3 in DNA: TGTGCCAGCAGCTTAGGGTGGCAGAACATACAAGAGACCCAGTACTTC.

This clonotype has more than one count but fewer than ten. It may be a read error: a sequence one base away is much more abundant. The chain joins TRBV7-6 to TRBJ2-5; 10 bases agree with TRBD2. Germline CDR1 SGHVS, CDR2 FNYEAQ. Trimming took 5 bases from V and 11 from J; bases not matched to a gene: 14. The CDR3 loop spans 15 amino acids. The DNA of the CDR3 is TGTGCCAGCAGCACAGGTCGAGCGGGAGGGAATGAGCAGTACTTC. Translated: CASSTGRAGGNEQYF.

The DNA of the CDR3 is TGTGCCAGCAGTGACAGGGATTTTCGAGACGAGCAGTACTTC. It yields the protein CASSDRDFRDEQYF. V gene TRBV12-3 or TRBV12-4 combines with J gene TRBJ2-5; 7 positions agree with TRBD1. Near its end, the DNA agrees better with TRBJ2-7, so the J call may be wrong. There are 14 residues in the CDR3.

This clonotype was recorded many times. This rearrangement joins TRBV15 to TRBJ1-5, with TRBD1 matching 11 bases. The germline V gene encodes CDR1 LNHNV and CDR2 YYDKDF (reference sequence). The CDR3 spans 15 residues. J lost 7 bases, V lost 4 bases, and 6 bases had no gene match. CDR3 loop: CATSMEGQGVQPQHF. In DNA, the CDR3 is TGTGCCACCAGCATGGAGGGACAGGGGGTCCAGCCCCAGCATTTT.

This clonotype was counted at least ten times. The V gene is TRBV10-3, the J gene TRBJ1-5, with 9 bases fitting TRBD1. The trim removed 3 bases at V and 4 bases at J, leaving 4 bases unmatched. Germline V gene sequence: CDR1 ENHRY, CDR2 SYGVKD. The CDR3 runs 15 residues. The DNA of the CDR3 is TGTGCCATCAGTGATTGGGACAGGGCGAATCAGCCCCAGCATTTT. It specifies CAISDWDRANQPQHF.

The V and J genes are TRBV27 and TRBJ2-7; no reliable D call. Judging by the DNA end, TRBJ2-4 fits better; the J call may be wrong. Germline V gene data show CDR1 as MNHEY and CDR2 as SMNVEV (reference sequence). The CDR3 runs to 15 residues. The CDR3 spells CASSPGRYTQNIQYF. CDR3 DNA sequence: TGTGCCAGCAGTCCCGGGCGGTATACCCAAAACATTCAGTACTTC.

The chain carries TRBV6-1 and TRBJ2-5, with TRBD1 identical over 10 bases. V lost 3 bases, J lost 1 base, and 2 bases stayed unmatched. From germline, CDR1 is MNHNS and CDR2 SASEGT. CDR3 size: 15 residues. The CDR3 is CASSDRTGGQETQYF. The CDR3 DNA reads as TGTGCCAGCAGTGACCGGACAGGGGGCCAAGAGACCCAGTACTTC.

This clonotype was counted at least ten times. The V and J genes are TRBV9 and TRBJ2-3, with D perhaps being TRBD1 or TRBD2 (7 bases each). The CDR3 totals 15 residues. V was cut by 6 bases and J by 1 base, with 15 bases left in between. Germline V gene sequence: CDR1 SGDLS, CDR2 YYNGEE. The CDR3 region is CASTRGGRGTDTQYF. DNA of the CDR3: TGTGCCAGCACCAGGGGGGGCAGGGGCACAGATACGCAGTATTTT.

The rearrangement links TRBV11-2 to TRBJ1-1, with D possibly matching TRBD1 (6 bases). The germline V gene has CDR1 SGHAT and CDR2 FQNNGV. Between the trimmed V and J ends, which lost 5 bases and 5 bases, there was a span of 9 bases. There are 12 residues in the CDR3. The CDR3 nucleotides are TGTGCCAGCAGCATCGGACAGACTGAAGCTTTCTTT. Its protein product is CASSIGQTEAFF. The full variable domain, in which reference TRBV11-2 and TRBJ1-1 provide the parts outside the CDR3, is EAGVAQSPRYKIIEKRQSVAFWCNPISGHATLYWYQQILGQGPKLLIQFQNNGVVDDSQLPKDRFSAERLKGVDSTLKIQPAKLEDSAVYLCASSIGQTEAFFGQGTRLTVV.

Concerning this clonotype: Since a much larger clone is just one base distant, this may be a read error. The chain links TRBV20-1 to TRBJ2-1; perhaps TRBD1 as D (5 bases). There are 14 residues in the CDR3. Looked up from germline, CDR1 is DFQATT and CDR2 is SNEGSKA (reference sequence). CDR3 coding DNA: TGCAGTGCTATAGGACACGGCTCCTACAATGAGCACTTCTTC. Translation: CSAIGHGSYNEHFF.

The chain employs TRBV7-2 and TRBJ1-5, with D uncertain. This CDR3 spans 13 amino acids. V lost 5 bases to trimming and J lost 6 bases, with 11 bases between them. CDR1 SGHTA and CDR2 FQGNSA come from the germline V gene. CDR3 coding DNA: TGTGCCAGCAGCCAAGACTCGGGTCAGCCCCAGCATTTT. As protein: CASSQDSGQPQHF.

This clonotype was observed many times. CDR3 loop: CASSLARLSQINEQFF. The CDR3 region has the DNA TGTGCCAGCAGCTTAGCGCGATTGTCCCAGATCAATGAGCAGTTCTTC. The chain is built from TRBV7-9 and TRBJ2-1; D call uncertain. The CDR3 sequence is 16 residues long. From germline, CDR1 is SEHNR and CDR2 FQNEAQ (reference sequence). V lost 0 bases and J lost 6, with 15 bases in between. The full variable domain, in which reference TRBV7-9 and TRBJ2-1 provide the parts outside the CDR3, is DTGVSQNPRHKITKRGQNVTFRCDPISEHNRLYWYRQTLGQGPEFLTYFQNEAQLEKSRLLSDRFSAERPKGSFSTLEIQRTEQGDSAMYLCASSLARLSQINEQFFGPGTRLTVL.

This clonotype was recorded at least ten times. This chain uses TRBV29-1 with TRBJ1-2; no firm D call. Germline CDR1 and CDR2: SQVTM and ANQGSEA. This CDR3 has 11 amino acids. Trimming took off 4 bases at V and 6 bases at J, with 9 bases between the two ends. The CDR3 DNA sequence: TGCAGCGTTGTAGCTGGAGATGGCTACACCTTC. Translating gives CSVVAGDGYTF.

This clonotype was detected only a few times. The chain carries TRBV28 and TRBJ2-7, with no clear D. Trimming removed 8 bases at V and 1 base at J, with 6 bases between. The length of the CDR3 is 11 residues. Germline V CDR1 and CDR2: MDHEN, SYDVKM. This CDR3 is CASGPSYEQYF. The CDR3 bases are TGTGCCAGCGGACCATCCTACGAGCAGTACTTC.

The chain employs TRBV24-1 and TRBJ1-3; D gene ambiguous. The V and J ends lost 3 bases and 2 bases respectively, with 16 bases between them. Germline lookup yields CDR1 KGHDR and CDR2 SFDVKD. CDR3 size: 17 residues. The CDR3 bases are TGTGCCACCAGTGATGGGCGGACCCGCGCTACTGGAAACACCATATATTTT. It yields the protein CATSDGRTRATGNTIYF.

This clonotype was seen repeatedly, ten times or more. The chain couples TRBV20-1 to TRBJ1-1, with unresolved D. The CDR3 length is 14 residues. The ends were cut back, 8 bases at V and 1 base at J, with 17 bases in the middle. Germline CDR1 reads DFQATT; CDR2 reads SNEGSKA (reference sequence). As DNA, the CDR3 is TGCAGTCCTTCCGCTGGGATGAGGAACACTGAAGCTTTCTTT. It translates to CSPSAGMRNTEAFF.

The rearrangement joins TRBV7-9 to TRBJ2-3; perhaps D is TRBD1 or TRBD2 (6 bases each). This CDR3 is built from 14 residues. Trimming cost V 2 bases and J 7 bases, with 13 bases left between them. Looked up from germline, CDR1 is SEHNR and CDR2 is FQNEAQ (reference sequence). CDR3 protein: CASSLSSGANTQYF. The CDR3 DNA sequence: TGTGCCAGCAGCTTATCATCGGGGGCAAATACGCAGTATTTT.

In this sample, this clonotype turned up many times. The DNA of the CDR3 is TGTGCCAGCAGCAGGGGACAGGGCTACAATCAGCCCCAGCATTTT. It is translated as CASSRGQGYNQPQHF. V and J are TRBV5-5 and TRBJ1-5; 9 positions agree with TRBD1. The CDR3 runs 15 residues. Trimming cost V 4 bases and J 3 bases; bases outside gene matches: 5. CDR1 and CDR2 from the germline V gene are SGHKS and YYEKEE (reference sequence).

This clonotype has just a few counts. This sequence may be a read error, since a much larger clone differs from it by one base. The chain links TRBV4-1 to TRBJ2-7; the D is unclear. Germline CDR1 and CDR2: MGHRA and YSYEKL. The CDR3 runs 15 residues. V shed 2 bases and J shed 7 bases, with 18 bases lying between them. CDR3 coding DNA: TGCGCCAGCAGCCAAAGGAAGGAGCGATACAATGAGCAGTACTTC. This sequence encodes CASSQRKERYNEQYF.

Note on this clonotype: An end of the junction differs from the germline gene, which may be a read error. The genes are TRBV20-1 and TRBJ2-3, with D uncertain. The germline V gene encodes CDR1 DFQATT and CDR2 SNEGSKA (reference sequence). The length of the CDR3 is 11 residues. This CDR3 reads CSARLVDTRYF. The CDR3 nucleotides are TGCAGTGCTAGACTCGTGGATACGCGGTATTTT.

The chain employs TRBV6-5 and TRBJ1-5; no reliable D call. There are 13 residues in the CDR3. Germline CDR1 is MNHEY and CDR2 is SVGAGI. Trimming shortened V by 5 bases and J by 7 bases, and 12 bases separated the two germline ends. CDR3 nucleotide sequence: TGTGCCAGCAGTAACCGAAGGTTCCAGCCCCAGCATTTT. Translating it yields CASSNRRFQPQHF.

The chain couples TRBV6-2 or TRBV6-3 to TRBJ2-3; TRBD2 matches 8 bases. This CDR3 comprises 15 residues. Unmatched junction bases numbered 9, after V lost 6 bases and J lost 4 bases. The germline gives CDR1 MNHEY, CDR2 SVGEGT. Here the CDR3 reads CASSSAGAGPDTQYF. The CDR3 DNA reads as TGTGCCAGCAGCTCAGCGGGGGCCGGCCCAGATACGCAGTATTTT.